These 17 T cell receptor beta chains were all obtained from the same sample, sequenced in a study of cytomegalovirus exposure and HLA in healthy donors. In the PCR, 60 Vbeta and 13 Jbeta primers were used. The repertoire was sequenced with immunoSEQ multiplex PCR; TCRdb's copy has only in-frame clones and lacks some. The data contain approximately 100,000 clones, over 75% of them singletons. Material for sequencing was PBMCs. The receptors derive from a man younger than 35 in good health and CMV-seronegative.

The gene calls are TRBV7-9 and TRBJ1-4, with D unclear. CDR3 length equals 16 residues. Germline V gene sequence: CDR1 SEHNR, CDR2 FQNEAQ (reference sequence). DNA of the CDR3: TGTTCCGGGTCGCTTTACGGGGTACAAACTAATGAAAAACTGTTTTTT. Its translation is CSGSLYGVQTNEKLFF. Variable domain in full (rest from reference TRBV7-9 and TRBJ1-4): DTGVSQNPRHKITKRGQNVTFRCDPISEHNRLYWYRQTLGQGPEFLTYFQNEAQLEKSRLLSDRFSAERPKGSFSTLEIQRTEQGDSAMYLCSGSLYGVQTNEKLFFGSGTQLSVL.

The chain is built from TRBV15 and TRBJ1-2, with 11 bases lining up with TRBD1. V lost 5 bases and J lost 3; bases outside the gene matches: 11. The germline gives CDR1 LNHNV, CDR2 YYDKDF (reference sequence). The CDR3 loop spans 17 amino acids. CDR3: CATSSKGQGASDYGYTF. The CDR3 nucleotides read TGTGCCACCAGCTCAAAAGGACAGGGGGCTTCGGACTATGGCTACACCTTC.

This chain connects TRBV15 to TRBJ2-3, with no clear D. V lost 6 bases and J lost 2, with 6 bases in between. Germline assignment: CDR1 LNHNV and CDR2 YYDKDF (reference sequence). The CDR3 sequence is 12 residues long. The CDR3, as DNA: TGTGCCACCAGACTCAACACAGATACGCAGTATTTT. It encodes CATRLNTDTQYF.

This sequence joins TRBV2 and TRBJ2-3; 8 nucleotides align to TRBD1. The CDR3 has 15 amino acids. Germline CDR1 is SNHLY and CDR2 is FYNNEI. V dropped 9 bases and J dropped 1; count of bases not matched to a gene: 9. Written as DNA, the CDR3 is TGTGCCAGTCAACTTCAGGGGGCGCGCACAGATACGCAGTATTTT. Translation: CASQLQGARTDTQYF.

This chain joins TRBV6-1 and TRBJ2-7; unclear D gene. Germline CDR1 MNHNS, CDR2 SASEGT. The V end was cut by 7 bases, the J end by 2 bases, with 12 bases between. The CDR3 is 13 residues long. In DNA, the CDR3 is TGTGCCAGCAACCAGGTTACAGCCTACGAGCAGTACTTC. Translation gives CASNQVTAYEQYF.

This chain uses TRBV9 with TRBJ2-6; 11 bases fit TRBD1. The CDR3 has 18 amino acids. Per germline, CDR1 SGDLS and CDR2 YYNGEE. J lost 1 base, V lost 4 bases, and 7 bases had no gene match. CDR3: CASSPVGTGGSGANVLTF. CDR3 DNA sequence: TGTGCCAGCAGCCCAGTTGGGACAGGGGGATCTGGGGCCAACGTCCTGACTTTC.

To note about this clone: A read error may account for a junction end that differs from germline. The rearrangement joins TRBV7-9 to TRBJ2-1, with 10 bases fitting TRBD1. The CDR3 sequence is 15 residues long. Germline CDR1 is SEHNR and CDR2 is FQNEAQ (reference sequence). The CDR3 sequence is CSSSWGQGSDGEQFF. The CDR3 DNA is TGTTCCAGCAGCTGGGGACAGGGGTCTGATGGCGAGCAGTTCTTC.

This clone was detected a few times. The chain employs TRBV15 and TRBJ2-5; 7 bases agree with TRBD2. Germline trimming cut 1 base from V and 2 bases from J; bases unmatched to any gene: 10. Per germline, CDR1 LNHNV and CDR2 YYDKDF (reference sequence). This CDR3 has 17 residues. CDR3 in DNA: TGTGCCACCAGCAGAGGCCGGGAACTAGCGAGGCAAGAGACCCAGTACTTC. This codes for CATSRGRELARQETQYF.

This rearrangement joins TRBV4-1 to TRBJ2-3, with TRBD2 as a possible D gene (5 bases). The CDR3 runs 17 residues. Germline values: CDR1 MGHRA, CDR2 YSYEKL. V gave up 0 bases and J gave up 0 bases, with 13 bases separating them. The CDR3 bases are TGCGCCAGCAGCCAAGATTCGCTAGCACCTAGCACAGATACGCAGTATTTT. It is translated as CASSQDSLAPSTDTQYF.

This clone occurred once. The CDR3 spells CASSFAAGGYEQYF. CDR3 bases: TGTGCCAGCAGCTTTGCCGCAGGGGGCTACGAGCAGTACTTC. V is TRBV11-2 and J is TRBJ2-7; 7 nucleotides agree with TRBD1. The CDR3 has 14 residues. After removal of 3 bases from V and 3 bases from J, the junction contained 5 bases not matched to a gene. CDR1 is SGHAT and CDR2 is FQNNGV in the germline V gene.

The rearrangement uses TRBV7-3 and TRBJ2-2, with 10 bases aligning to TRBD2. The germline CDR1 and CDR2 sequences are SGHTA and FQGTGA. V shed 5 bases, J shed 4 bases, and the junction held 13 bases outside the gene matches. The CDR3 totals 18 residues. CDR3 in DNA: TGTGCCAGCAGCCAAAAGGTCCTAGCGGGGGAGGTCACCGGGGAGCTGTTTTTT. Translation gives CASSQKVLAGEVTGELFF.

The chain recombines TRBV9 with TRBJ1-6; 8 nucleotides agree with TRBD1. The ends lost 2 bases at V and 9 bases at J; junction bases unmatched: 16. The CDR3 consists of 18 residues. Germline V gives CDR1 SGDLS, CDR2 YYNGEE. This CDR3 is CASSVRGGFGTGRSPLHF. The DNA of the CDR3 is TGTGCCAGCAGCGTCCGCGGTGGTTTCGGGACAGGACGTTCACCCCTCCACTTT.

The rearrangement joins TRBV19 to TRBJ1-6; TRBD1 matches 7 bases. Losses at the gene ends were 10 bases for V and 2 bases for J; bases not matched to a gene: 8. CDR3 length equals 15 residues. Germline-derived CDR1 and CDR2 are LNHDA and SQIVND (reference sequence). The CDR3 DNA reads TGTGCCACCGCACAGGGGCGGCCCTATAATTCACCCCTCCACTTT. This translates into CATAQGRPYNSPLHF.

V and J are TRBV10-2 and TRBJ2-1, with D uncertain. The V end was cut by 5 bases, the J end by 7 bases, with 12 bases between. CDR3 size: 13 residues. The germline CDR1 and CDR2 sequences are WSHSY and SAAADI. CDR3 region: CASSQLGTNEQFF. CDR3 nucleotides: TGCGCCAGCAGTCAGCTAGGTACGAATGAGCAGTTCTTC.

The gene calls are TRBV6-1 and TRBJ2-3; 9 nucleotides align to TRBD2. The CDR3 contains 17 residues. Germline CDR1 reads MNHNS; CDR2 reads SASEGT. Trimming took 4 bases from V and 2 from J; bases not matched to a gene: 10. The CDR3 nucleotides are TGTGCCAGCAGTGCCCCTGGACTAGCGCGTTTCACAGATACGCAGTATTTT. It is translated as CASSAPGLARFTDTQYF.

The rearrangement uses TRBV6-1 and TRBJ2-7; 7 bases are a match to TRBD2. The CDR3 totals 15 residues. Per the germline V gene, CDR1 is MNHNS and CDR2 is SASEGT. V lost 6 bases to trimming and J lost 0 bases; unmatched junction nucleotides: 8. The CDR3 sequence is CASSASGVSSYEQYF. In DNA form, the CDR3 reads TGTGCCAGCAGCGCCAGCGGGGTCAGCTCCTACGAGCAGTACTTC.

In DNA form, the CDR3 reads TGCGCCAGCAGCTTGGATGCTCAGTATACTAACTATGGCTACACCTTC. The encoded protein is CASSLDAQYTNYGYTF. This chain uses TRBV5-1 with TRBJ1-2; D is uncertain. The CDR3 runs 16 residues. Looked up from germline, CDR1 is SGHRS and CDR2 is YFSETQ. Between the trimmed V and J ends, which lost 0 bases and 0 bases, there was a span of 12 bases.